This is a list of T cell receptor beta chains from one sample in a study of OX40 agonist ivuxolimab in advanced cancers. Clones were sequenced by immunoSEQ multiplex PCR, and TCRdb holds only the in-frame ones, with some missing. This sample has about 32,000 clones, with 70% to 90% found just once. The input for sequencing was CD4+ or CD8+ T cells sorted from blood, taken in a trial of the OX40 agonist ivuxolimab. These receptors were taken from an adult with an advanced solid tumor such as melanoma, head and neck, liver or kidney cancer. Both conserved end residues are trimmed from each CDR3. Size is stated for part of the rows, as once, few or many counts, or as a class when the clone is expanded.

j_call,v_call,clone_size,cdr3_aa
TRBJ2-2,TRBV19,-,ASSKEVNTGELF
TRBJ2-5,TRBV7-6,-,ASSFGGIETQY
TRBJ2-3,TRBV5-1,-,ASSLDSGGAVGDTQY
TRBJ1-1,TRBV7-2,-,ASRLQGNTEAF
TRBJ1-6,TRBV28,-,ASSFESYNSPLH
TRBJ2-5,TRBV9,once,ASSIQGAAETQY
TRBJ2-3,TRBV19,-,ASSRLAGVADTQY
TRBJ1-1,TRBV4-1,-,ASQKNGALGTEAF
TRBJ2-2,TRBV9,-,ASSPGTVFPGELF
TRBJ2-5,TRBV5-1,-,ASSLALAGARGGRETQY
TRBJ2-2,TRBV4-1,-,ASSHREENGELF
TRBJ2-1,TRBV28,-,ASSLTGSYNEQF
TRBJ1-5,TRBV2,-,ASSEVDGENQPQH
TRBJ2-3,TRBV25-1,once,ASSEYSSSTDTQY
TRBJ2-7,TRBV30,-,AWSVQGLEQY
TRBJ2-3,TRBV4-1,-,ASSPPGGGGTDTQY
TRBJ2-5,TRBV27,-,ASSTNRDSQETQY
TRBJ1-2,TRBV5-4,-,ASSVQGWVNYGYT
TRBJ2-5,TRBV7-9,-,ASSLPGLAQETQY
TRBJ2-2,TRBV13,once,ASTRGRGGTGELF
TRBJ2-1,TRBV6-6,few,ASSAGTATYNEQF
TRBJ2-7,TRBV6-5,-,ASSRGSLYEQY
TRBJ2-1,TRBV7-6,-,ASSLDNDNEQF
TRBJ2-5,TRBV25-1,-,ASSELAPGYQETQY
TRBJ1-2,TRBV27,-,ASSHSPGMGAEYGYT
TRBJ1-5,TRBV5-6,few,ASSLGTSQPQH
TRBJ2-5,TRBV7-2,-,ASSFLNRGRGETQY
TRBJ2-5,TRBV2,-,ASRYRDTRN
TRBJ2-5,TRBV2,-,ASSAKAFQETQY
TRBJ2-5,TRBV7-2,-,ASSLETGRQETQY
TRBJ2-5,TRBV27,once,ASSLSTASGGLREETQY
TRBJ2-7,TRBV7-9,-,ASSLGSPFSEQY
TRBJ2-7,TRBV27,-,ASSPGVWYEQY
TRBJ2-7,TRBV9,-,ASSVTDSPNYEQY
TRBJ2-7,TRBV5-1,few,ASSLSGSTYEQY
TRBJ2-4,TRBV19,-,ASTLTGVFEDIQY
TRBJ2-4,TRBV5-6,-,ASSRQGANIQY
TRBJ2-7,TRBV15,-,ATSRVRGGYEQY
TRBJ2-5,TRBV2,-,ASRGVAGSGETQY
TRBJ2-7,TRBV4-1,-,ASSSTGYEQY
TRBJ2-7,TRBV28,-,ASSLVRNEQY
TRBJ1-2,TRBV28,-,ASSFLSNYGYT
TRBJ2-1,TRBV6-5,-,ASSGTAYNEQF
TRBJ2-3,TRBV19,-,ASSLLSVGDALLVDTQY
TRBJ2-7,TRBV5-8,-,ASSFAPEQY
TRBJ1-2,TRBV4-2,-,ASSQEGQGYYGYT